Below are 13 T cell receptor beta chains sequenced from a single sample in a study of blood T cell repertoires in COVID-19. Libraries were prepared by immunoSEQ multiplex PCR; TCRdb keeps only in-frame clonotypes and omits some of them. The repertoire holds about 200,000 clones, with around 87% as singletons. Sequencing used peripheral blood. These receptors were collected from a woman aged 50 to 60 with COVID-19, enrolled during active disease.

The chain couples TRBV7-2 to TRBJ1-6, with D possibly matching TRBD1 (6 bases). V was clipped by 3 bases and J by 6 bases, with 6 bases between them. This CDR3 has 13 residues. The germline V gene encodes CDR1 SGHTA and CDR2 FQGNSA. For the CDR3, the DNA is TGTGCCAGCAGCTTCAGGGGTAATTCACCCCTCCACTTT. Its protein is CASSFRGNSPLHF.

The chain couples TRBV10-1 to TRBJ2-3; a possible D gene is TRBD1 (6 bases). The germline CDR1 and CDR2 sequences are WNHNN and SYGVQD (reference sequence). V was pared by 0 bases and J by 4 bases, with 14 bases between. CDR3 size: 16 residues. DNA for the CDR3: TGCGCCAGCAGTGAGTCCCGAACAGGGTCGGCAGATACGCAGTATTTT. Its protein product is CASSESRTGSADTQYF.

The chain carries TRBV6-5 and TRBJ2-7, with TRBD1 matching over 8 bases. The V gene's germline CDR1 is MNHEY and CDR2 SVGAGI. The CDR3 totals 12 residues. Losses at the gene ends were 7 bases for V and 6 bases for J; bases not matched to a gene: 5. In DNA form, the CDR3 reads TGTGCCAGCACCCCCGACAGGGGCGAGCAGTACGTC. It encodes CASTPDRGEQYV.

The CDR3 sequence: CASSEGDRDTEAFF. The CDR3, as DNA: TGTGCCAGCAGTGAAGGGGACAGGGACACTGAAGCTTTCTTT. The chain carries TRBV2 and TRBJ1-1; 9 bases are a match to TRBD1. Germline lookup yields CDR1 SNHLY and CDR2 FYNNEI. CDR3 length: 14 residues. Trimming removed 1 base from V and 3 bases from J; junction bases left unmatched: 0.

The V and J genes are TRBV5-8 and TRBJ2-3; no clear D. Trimming removed 0 bases at V and 1 base at J, with 9 bases between. The CDR3 sequence is 15 residues long. CDR1 is SGHTS, CDR2 YDEGEE, per germline. CDR3 coding DNA: TGTGCCAGCAGCTTGGCCTTATCCGGCACAGATACGCAGTATTTT. Protein: CASSLALSGTDTQYF.

The J gene is TRBJ2-3, the V gene TRBV10-2, with TRBD1 matching 11 bases. The CDR3 runs to 13 residues. Germline CDR1 and CDR2: WSHSY and SAAADI. The ends lost 10 bases at V and 3 bases at J; junction bases unmatched: 3. CDR3 coding DNA: TGCGCCACCCGGGACAGGGGGACAGATACGCAGTATTTT. It codes for CATRDRGTDTQYF.

The chain has TRBV7-6 and TRBJ2-5; no firm D call. CDR3 length equals 14 residues. From germline, CDR1 is SGHVS and CDR2 FNYEAQ. V lost 5 bases and J 4 bases, leaving 14 bases between the germline ends. The CDR3, as DNA: TGTGCCAGCAGCCCCATGGAAAGAGGAGAGACCCAGTACTTC. Translating gives CASSPMERGETQYF.

Of note for this clone: An end of the junction does not agree with germline; a read error may underlie this. The chain is built from TRBV13 and TRBJ1-2, with TRBD1 matching over 9 bases. The germline V gene has CDR1 PRHDT and CDR2 FYEKMQ (reference sequence). The CDR3 sequence is 14 residues long. Written as DNA, the CDR3 is TGTGCCAGCAGCCTAGGGACAGGGAGTGATGGCTACACCTTC. This sequence encodes CASSLGTGSDGYTF.

This clone was observed a single time. J is TRBJ1-2 and V is TRBV27; tentatively, D is TRBD1 (5 bases). CDR1 and CDR2 (germline): MNHEY, SMNVEV (reference sequence). CDR3 length: 13 residues. V was cut by 7 bases and J by 3 bases, with 12 bases left in between. The CDR3 DNA is TGTGCCAGCATGACGGCAGGGTACTATGGCTACACCTTC. Amino acids: CASMTAGYYGYTF.

The chain links TRBV5-1 to TRBJ2-2; a weak D match, TRBD1 (5 bases). V lost 0 bases to trimming and J lost 4 bases, with 13 bases between them. CDR3 size: 16 residues. The germline gives CDR1 SGHRS, CDR2 YFSETQ. CDR3 sequence (DNA): TGCGCCAGCAGCTTGGAGTGGGGCCCGGGCACCGGGGAGCTGTTTTTT. Translation gives CASSLEWGPGTGELFF.

The gene calls are TRBV19 and TRBJ1-4, with a weak D call TRBD1 (6 bases). V was cut by 6 bases and J by 8 bases, with 13 bases left in between. This CDR3 contains 13 residues. The germline V gene has CDR1 LNHDA and CDR2 SQIVND (reference sequence). The DNA of the CDR3 is TGTGCCAGTAGAACAGGGCTTCAGGAAAAACTGTTTTTT. Encoded protein: CASRTGLQEKLFF.

This clone has more than one count but fewer than ten. This chain connects TRBV7-9 to TRBJ2-3; D may be TRBD1 (6 bases). Germline lookup yields CDR1 SEHNR and CDR2 FQNEAQ (reference sequence). Trimming took 5 bases from V and 2 from J, leaving 17 bases between them. The CDR3 loop spans 16 amino acids. CDR3 amino acids: CASSDYIRTVTDTQYF. The CDR3 bases are TGTGCCAGCAGCGATTACATCCGGACAGTCACAGATACGCAGTATTTT.

This clone was detected ten times or more. V is TRBV28 and J is TRBJ2-2; 9 positions agree with TRBD1. Germline trimming cut 6 bases from V and 7 bases from J; bases unmatched to any gene: 9. CDR1 MDHEN and CDR2 SYDVKM come from the germline V gene. The CDR3 has 15 amino acids. The CDR3 spells CASRPTGGANGELFF. In DNA form, the CDR3 reads TGTGCCAGCAGGCCAACAGGGGGCGCGAACGGGGAGCTGTTTTTT.